The 19 T cell receptor beta chains presented below share a single source sample, sequenced in a study of PD-1 blockade in classical Hodgkin lymphoma. Every patient relapsed after autologous stem cell transplantation, and brentuximab vedotin exposure varied. The protocol was immunoSEQ multiplex PCR, while the TCRdb copy is restricted to in-frame clones and leaves out a portion. The table lists around 99,000 clones, 80% to 90% of them singletons. This sample comprised peripheral blood mononuclear cells (PBMCs), obtained before the second cycle of nivolumab. These receptors all stem from a human donor with classical Hodgkin lymphoma.

The chain uses TRBV28 and TRBJ1-3; D may be TRBD1 (5 bases). Germline-derived CDR1 and CDR2 are MDHEN and SYDVKM. Trimming cost V 2 bases and J 4 bases, with 9 bases left between them. The CDR3 totals 14 residues. CDR3 in amino acids: CASSLPGEGNTIYF. DNA of the CDR3: TGTGCCAGCAGTTTACCGGGGGAGGGAAACACCATATATTTT. Variable domain in full (rest from reference TRBV28 and TRBJ1-3): DVKVTQSSRYLVKRTGEKVFLECVQDMDHENMFWYRQDPGLGLRLIYFSYDVKMKEKGDIPEGYSVSREKKERFSLILESASTNQTSMYLCASSLPGEGNTIYFGEGSWLTVV.

This clone was counted only a few times. The chain links TRBV11-3 to TRBJ2-2; 8 nucleotides match TRBD2. V shed 1 base, J shed 4 bases, and the junction held 5 bases outside the gene matches. Germline V gene sequence: CDR1 SGHNT, CDR2 YENEEA. This CDR3 comprises 16 residues. CDR3 amino acids: CASSLASGRSTGELFF. The CDR3 region has the DNA TGTGCCAGCAGCTTAGCGAGCGGGAGAAGCACCGGGGAGCTGTTTTTT.

The chain combines TRBV10-3 with TRBJ2-1; D may be TRBD2 (5 bases). Per the germline V gene, CDR1 is ENHRY and CDR2 is SYGVKD. The CDR3 contains 12 residues. V lost 5 bases, J lost 6 bases, and 8 bases lay in between. CDR3 sequence: CAISSDSNEQFF. DNA of the CDR3: TGTGCCATCAGTTCGGACTCCAATGAGCAGTTCTTC.

The V gene is TRBV11-1, the J gene TRBJ1-1; D ambiguous. Germline-derived CDR1 and CDR2 are SGHAT and FQDESV (reference sequence). The CDR3 length is 15 residues. V was clipped by 4 bases and J by 0 bases, with 12 bases between them. Here the CDR3 DNA reads TGTGCCAGCAGCTATAGGCGGGCTGTGAACACTGAAGCTTTCTTT. Translation: CASSYRRAVNTEAFF.

The chain combines TRBV28 with TRBJ2-7, with D uncertain. The CDR3 has 13 residues. The germline V and J ends were trimmed by 11 bases and 2 bases, with 16 bases remaining between them. Germline V CDR1 and CDR2: MDHEN, SYDVKM. CDR3 residues: CALGPLGPYEQYF. The CDR3 nucleotides are TGTGCCCTCGGACCTCTAGGGCCCTACGAGCAGTACTTC.

The chain recombines TRBV6-4 with TRBJ2-1; maybe TRBD1 (6 bases). Germline V lookup: CDR1 MRHNA, CDR2 SNTAGT. Trimming stripped 2 bases from V and 7 bases from J, with 15 bases between. The CDR3 covers 15 residues. The CDR3, as DNA: TGTGCCAGCAGTGACGGGTATGGGGGCGTTAATGAGCAGTTCTTC. Encoded protein: CASSDGYGGVNEQFF.

The count of this clone is one. The chain couples TRBV5-1 to TRBJ1-5; D ambiguous. The ends were cut back, 4 bases at V and 5 bases at J, with 13 bases in the middle. The CDR3 loop spans 14 amino acids. Germline loops: CDR1 SGHRS, CDR2 YFSETQ. The CDR3 loop is CASSLGVKDQPQHF. The DNA of the CDR3 is TGCGCCAGCAGCCTGGGAGTTAAGGATCAGCCCCAGCATTTT.

CDR3 sequence: CASSILVGADTEAFF. CDR3 bases: TGTGCCAGTAGTATTCTCGTGGGGGCCGACACTGAAGCTTTCTTT. The rearrangement links TRBV19 to TRBJ1-1; weak D call: TRBD1 (6 bases). CDR3 length equals 15 residues. Germline values: CDR1 LNHDA, CDR2 SQIVND (reference sequence). V was cut by 3 bases and J by 3 bases, with 14 bases left in between.

This chain links TRBV5-5 with TRBJ1-1, with 7 bases aligning to TRBD1. This CDR3 contains 15 residues. V trimming: 1 base; J trimming: 4 bases; junction bases outside the gene matches: 7. Germline assignment: CDR1 SGHKS and CDR2 YYEKEE (reference sequence). CDR3 residues: CASSLWAGGFTEAFF. CDR3 coding DNA: TGTGCCAGCAGCTTGTGGGCAGGGGGGTTCACTGAAGCTTTCTTT.

This clone was observed a single time. The genes are TRBV6-5 and TRBJ2-7; TRBD2 matches 8 bases. V lost 5 bases, J lost 2 bases, and 8 bases stayed unmatched. This CDR3 contains 15 residues. Germline loops: CDR1 MNHEY, CDR2 SVGAGI. CDR3 protein: CASSPTSGAAYEQYF. CDR3 in DNA: TGTGCCAGCAGTCCTACTAGCGGAGCCGCCTACGAGCAGTACTTC.

J is TRBJ1-1 and V is TRBV30; D not resolved. The germline V gene has CDR1 GTSNPN and CDR2 SVGIG (reference sequence). The CDR3 runs to 14 residues. Trimming took 1 base from V and 1 from J, leaving 10 bases between them. CDR3 amino acids: CAWSAGLTNTEAFF. For the CDR3, the DNA is TGTGCCTGGAGTGCCGGTTTGACGAACACTGAAGCTTTCTTT.

The V call is TRBV30, the J call TRBJ2-2; the D gene is possibly TRBD2 (5 bases). The CDR3 has 16 residues. With 1 base removed from V and 5 bases from J, the gap between germline ends came to 17 bases. Germline V CDR1 and CDR2: GTSNPN, SVGIG (reference sequence). CDR3 nucleotides: TGTGCCTGGAGTGCATTAACGGGAAGTCGGACCGGGGAGCTGTTTTTT. Amino acid sequence: CAWSALTGSRTGELFF.

The rearrangement uses TRBV6-6 and TRBJ2-7, with TRBD1 identical over 9 bases. The J segment lost 6 bases and the V segment lost 5 bases, leaving 8 bases of the junction unmatched. Germline CDR1 reads MNHNY; CDR2 reads SVGAGI (reference sequence). The CDR3 has 14 amino acids. Here the CDR3 DNA reads TGTGCCAGCAGTGGGGGACAGGGACCGAGCGAGCAGTACTTC. Amino acids: CASSGGQGPSEQYF.

The V and J genes are TRBV28 and TRBJ1-4, with D unresolved. The CDR3 runs 14 residues. Trimming took off 2 bases at V and 6 bases at J, with 10 bases between the two ends. In germline, CDR1 is MDHEN, CDR2 SYDVKM. As DNA, the CDR3 is TGTGCCAGCAGTTTAGGAGGGTGGGATGAAAAACTGTTTTTT. Amino acid sequence: CASSLGGWDEKLFF.

The table lists this clone with a count of one. The rearrangement uses TRBV30 and TRBJ2-7; 11 nucleotides match TRBD1. V lost 6 bases, J lost 4 bases, and 8 bases stayed unmatched. CDR3 length: 14 amino acids. The germline V gene has CDR1 GTSNPN and CDR2 SVGIG (reference sequence). The CDR3 region is CACLTDRGLYEQYF. DNA for the CDR3: TGTGCCTGCTTAACGGACAGGGGGCTTTACGAGCAGTACTTC.

The rearrangement links TRBV7-2 to TRBJ2-7; perhaps TRBD1 as D (6 bases). Germline V CDR1 and CDR2: SGHTA, FQGNSA. V gave up 5 bases and J gave up 5 bases, with 16 bases separating them. The CDR3 runs to 14 residues. CDR3: CASSPPGGPHEQYF. CDR3 nucleotide sequence: TGTGCCAGCAGCCCTCCTGGGGGCCCCCACGAGCAGTACTTC.

The chain carries TRBV27 and TRBJ2-3; 9 bases match TRBD2. Per the germline V gene, CDR1 is MNHEY and CDR2 is SMNVEV (reference sequence). This CDR3 has 13 residues. V trimming: 6 bases; J trimming: 4 bases; junction bases outside the gene matches: 2. The CDR3 loop reads CASSLAGSDTQYF. CDR3 DNA: TGTGCCAGCAGCCTAGCGGGGTCAGATACGCAGTATTTT.

The CDR3: CASSERARTNQNYNEQFF. The CDR3 region has the DNA TGTGCCAGCAGCGAGAGGGCTAGGACTAACCAAAACTACAATGAGCAGTTCTTC. The J gene is TRBJ2-1, the V gene TRBV9; maybe TRBD2 (6 bases). V gave up 3 bases and J gave up 3 bases, with 22 bases separating them. The V gene's germline CDR1 is SGDLS and CDR2 YYNGEE. The CDR3 totals 18 residues.

The rearrangement joins TRBV9 to TRBJ2-7; 14 bases agree with TRBD2. The CDR3 runs to 15 residues. Germline V gene sequence: CDR1 SGDLS, CDR2 YYNGEE. After removal of 0 bases from V and 5 bases from J, the junction contained 1 base not matched to a gene. In nucleotides, the CDR3 is TGTGCCAGCAGCGTAGGGACTAGCGGGAGGCACGAGCAGTACTTC. This sequence encodes CASSVGTSGRHEQYF.